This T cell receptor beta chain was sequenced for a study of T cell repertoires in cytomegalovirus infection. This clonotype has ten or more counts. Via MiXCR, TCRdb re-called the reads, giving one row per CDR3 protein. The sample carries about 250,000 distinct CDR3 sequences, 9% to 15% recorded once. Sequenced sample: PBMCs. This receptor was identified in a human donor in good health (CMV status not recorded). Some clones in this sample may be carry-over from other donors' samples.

The CDR3 loop reads CASSLGGLAGAFGREDQYF. CDR3 DNA sequence: TGTGCCAGCAGCTTGGGGGGACTAGCGGGAGCGTTTGGGAGGGAGGACCAGTACTTC. This chain connects TRBV5-6 to TRBJ2-5, with 14 bases identical to TRBD2. This CDR3 is 19 amino acids long. The V gene end was trimmed by 0 bases and the J gene end by 10 bases; junction bases not matched to a gene: 17. Germline CDR1 and CDR2: SGHDT and YYEEEE. Variable domain in full (rest from reference TRBV5-6 and TRBJ2-5): DAGVTQSPTHLIKTRGQQVTLRCSPKSGHDTVSWYQQALGQGPQFIFQYYEEEERQRGNFPDRFSGHQFPNYSSELNVNALLLGDSALYLCASSLGGLAGAFGREDQYFGPGTRLLVL.